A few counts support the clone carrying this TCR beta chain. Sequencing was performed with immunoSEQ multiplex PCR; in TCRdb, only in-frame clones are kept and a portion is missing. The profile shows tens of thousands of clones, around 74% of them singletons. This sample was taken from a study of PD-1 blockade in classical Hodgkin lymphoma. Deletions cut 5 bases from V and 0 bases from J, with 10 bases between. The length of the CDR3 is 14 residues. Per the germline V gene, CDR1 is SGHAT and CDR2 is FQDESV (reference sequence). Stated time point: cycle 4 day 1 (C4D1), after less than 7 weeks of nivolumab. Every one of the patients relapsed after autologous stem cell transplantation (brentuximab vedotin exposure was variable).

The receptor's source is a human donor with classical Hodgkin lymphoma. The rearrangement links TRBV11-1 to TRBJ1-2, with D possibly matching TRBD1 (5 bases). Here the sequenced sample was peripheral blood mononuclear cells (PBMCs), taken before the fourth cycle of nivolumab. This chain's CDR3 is CASSPGTANYGYTF. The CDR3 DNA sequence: TGTGCCAGCAGCCCTGGGACGGCTAACTATGGCTACACCTTC. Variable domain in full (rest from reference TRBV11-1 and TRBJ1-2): EAEVAQSPRYKITEKSQAVAFWCDPISGHATLYWYRQILGQGPELLVQFQDESVVDDSQLPKDRFSAERLKGVDSTLKIQPAELGDSAMYLCASSPGTANYGYTFGSGTRLTVV.